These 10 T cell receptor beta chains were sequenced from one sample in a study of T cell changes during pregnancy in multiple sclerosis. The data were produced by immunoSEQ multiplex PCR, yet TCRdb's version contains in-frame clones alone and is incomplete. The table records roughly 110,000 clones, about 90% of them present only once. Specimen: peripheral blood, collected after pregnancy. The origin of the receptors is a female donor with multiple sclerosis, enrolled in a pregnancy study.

The CDR3 DNA follows: TGCGCCAGCAGTTCAACGGGGGGCGGCTTGAATGAGCAGTTCTTC. Translating gives CASSSTGGGLNEQFF. The chain carries TRBV5-1 and TRBJ2-1; D is possibly TRBD2 (7 bases). Deletions cut 5 bases from V and 7 bases from J, with 19 bases between. The CDR3 has 15 residues. Looked up from germline, CDR1 is SGHRS and CDR2 is YFSETQ.

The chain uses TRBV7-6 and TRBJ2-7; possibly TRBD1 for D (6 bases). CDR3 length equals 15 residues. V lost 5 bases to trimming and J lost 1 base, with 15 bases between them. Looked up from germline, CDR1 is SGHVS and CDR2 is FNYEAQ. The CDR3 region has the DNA TGTGCCAGCAGCCAGGGGCAGGGAAGTTCCTACGAGCAGTACTTC. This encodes CASSQGQGSSYEQYF.

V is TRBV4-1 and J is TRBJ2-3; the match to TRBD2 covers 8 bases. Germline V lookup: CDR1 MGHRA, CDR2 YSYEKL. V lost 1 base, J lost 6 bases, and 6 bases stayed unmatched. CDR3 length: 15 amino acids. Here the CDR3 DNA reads TGCGCCAGCAGCCAAGGGACTAGCTTGGGGGATACGCAGTATTTT. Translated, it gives CASSQGTSLGDTQYF.

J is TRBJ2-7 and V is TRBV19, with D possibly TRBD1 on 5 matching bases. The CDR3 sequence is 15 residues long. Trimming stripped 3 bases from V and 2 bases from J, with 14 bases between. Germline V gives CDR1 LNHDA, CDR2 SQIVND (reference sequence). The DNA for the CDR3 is TGTGCCAGTAGTATTATGGCAGGGCGAGCCTACGAGCAGTACTTC. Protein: CASSIMAGRAYEQYF.

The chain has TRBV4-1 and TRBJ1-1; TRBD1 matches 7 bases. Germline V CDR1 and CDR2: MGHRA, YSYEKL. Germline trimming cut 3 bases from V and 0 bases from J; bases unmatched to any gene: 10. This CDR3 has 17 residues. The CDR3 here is CASSHPGKGAVNTEAFF. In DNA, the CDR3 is TGCGCCAGCAGCCACCCGGGAAAGGGGGCTGTGAACACTGAAGCTTTCTTT.

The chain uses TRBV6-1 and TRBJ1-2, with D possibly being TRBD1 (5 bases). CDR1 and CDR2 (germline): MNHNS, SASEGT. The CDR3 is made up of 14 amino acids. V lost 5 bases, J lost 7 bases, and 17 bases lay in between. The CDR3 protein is CASSQGTFYGGYTF. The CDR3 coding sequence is TGTGCCAGCAGTCAGGGAACATTTTATGGTGGCTACACCTTC.

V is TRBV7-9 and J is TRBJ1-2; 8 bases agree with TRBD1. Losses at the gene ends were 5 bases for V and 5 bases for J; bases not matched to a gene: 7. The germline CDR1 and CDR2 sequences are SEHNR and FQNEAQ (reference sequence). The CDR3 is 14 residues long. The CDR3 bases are TGTGCCAGCAGCCCGTGGGACAGGAGATATGGCTACACCTTC. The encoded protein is CASSPWDRRYGYTF.

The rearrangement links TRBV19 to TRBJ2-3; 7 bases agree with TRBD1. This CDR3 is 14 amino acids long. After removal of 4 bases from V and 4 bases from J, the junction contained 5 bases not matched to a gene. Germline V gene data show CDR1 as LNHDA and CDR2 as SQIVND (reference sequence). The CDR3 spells CASSRQGGSDTQYF. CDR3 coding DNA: TGTGCCAGTAGTAGACAGGGTGGGTCAGATACGCAGTATTTT.

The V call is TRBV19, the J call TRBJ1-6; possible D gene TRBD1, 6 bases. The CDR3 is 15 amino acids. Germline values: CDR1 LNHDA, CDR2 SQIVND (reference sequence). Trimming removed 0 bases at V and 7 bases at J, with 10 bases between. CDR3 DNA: TGTGCCAGTAGTATAGAATGGGACACGAATTCACCCCTCCACTTT. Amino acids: CASSIEWDTNSPLHF. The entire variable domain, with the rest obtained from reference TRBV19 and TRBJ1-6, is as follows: DGGITQSPKYLFRKEGQNVTLSCEQNLNHDAMYWYRQDPGQGLRLIYYSQIVNDFQKGDIAEGYSVSREKKESFPLTVTSAQKNPTAFYLCASSIEWDTNSPLHFGNGTRLTVT.

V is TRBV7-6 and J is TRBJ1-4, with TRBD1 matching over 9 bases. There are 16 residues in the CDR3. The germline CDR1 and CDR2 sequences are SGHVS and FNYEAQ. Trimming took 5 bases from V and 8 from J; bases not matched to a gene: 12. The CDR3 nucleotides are TGTGCCAGCAGCACGACCCACAGGGGGCCGAACGAAAAACTGTTTTTT. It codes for CASSTTHRGPNEKLFF.